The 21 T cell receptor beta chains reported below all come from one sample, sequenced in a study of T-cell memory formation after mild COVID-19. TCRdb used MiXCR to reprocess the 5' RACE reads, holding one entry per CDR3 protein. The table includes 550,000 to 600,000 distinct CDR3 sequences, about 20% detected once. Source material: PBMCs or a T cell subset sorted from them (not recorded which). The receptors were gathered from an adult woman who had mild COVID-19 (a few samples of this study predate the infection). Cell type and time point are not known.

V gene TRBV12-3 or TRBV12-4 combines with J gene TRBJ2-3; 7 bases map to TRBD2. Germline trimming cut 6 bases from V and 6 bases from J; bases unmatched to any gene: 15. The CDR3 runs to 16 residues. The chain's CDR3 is CASSHRRGRAADTQYF. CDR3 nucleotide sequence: TGTGCCAGCAGCCACCGCCGTGGGAGGGCCGCCGATACGCAGTATTTT.

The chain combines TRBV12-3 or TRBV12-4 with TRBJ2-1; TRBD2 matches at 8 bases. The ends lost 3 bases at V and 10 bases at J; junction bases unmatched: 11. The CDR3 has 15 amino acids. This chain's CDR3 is CASSFVGLAEWEQFF. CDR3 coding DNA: TGTGCCAGCAGTTTTGTCGGACTAGCCGAATGGGAGCAGTTCTTC.

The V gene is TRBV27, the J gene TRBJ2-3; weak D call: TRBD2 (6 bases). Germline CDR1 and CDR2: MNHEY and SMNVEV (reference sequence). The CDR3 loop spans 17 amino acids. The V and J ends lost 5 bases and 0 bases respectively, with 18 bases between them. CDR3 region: CASSPGVSGLSTDTQYF. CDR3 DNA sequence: TGTGCCAGCAGTCCCGGGGTCAGCGGGCTTAGCACAGATACGCAGTATTTT.

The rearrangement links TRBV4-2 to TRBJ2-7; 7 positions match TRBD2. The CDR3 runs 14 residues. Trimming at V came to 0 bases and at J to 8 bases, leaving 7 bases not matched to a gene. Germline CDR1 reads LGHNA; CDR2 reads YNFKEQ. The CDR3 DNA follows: TGTGCCAGCAGCCAAGACCCCGGGGGGAAGAAGCAGTACTTC. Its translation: CASSQDPGGKKQYF.

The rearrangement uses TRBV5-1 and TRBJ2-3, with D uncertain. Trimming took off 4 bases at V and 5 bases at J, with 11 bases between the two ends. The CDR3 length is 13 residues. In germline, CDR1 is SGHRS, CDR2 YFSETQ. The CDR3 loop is CASSLISQDTQYF. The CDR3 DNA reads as TGCGCCAGCAGCCTCATTTCACAAGATACGCAGTATTTT.

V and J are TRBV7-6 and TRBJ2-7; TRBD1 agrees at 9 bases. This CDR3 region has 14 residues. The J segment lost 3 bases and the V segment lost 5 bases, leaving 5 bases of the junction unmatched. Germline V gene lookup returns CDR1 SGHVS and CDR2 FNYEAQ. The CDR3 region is CASSIGTGHYEQYF. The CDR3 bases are TGTGCCAGCAGCATCGGGACAGGGCACTACGAGCAGTACTTC.

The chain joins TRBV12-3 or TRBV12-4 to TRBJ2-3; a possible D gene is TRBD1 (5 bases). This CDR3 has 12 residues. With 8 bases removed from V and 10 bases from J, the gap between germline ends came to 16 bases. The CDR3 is CASGDYRRSQYF. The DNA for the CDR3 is TGTGCCAGCGGGGATTACAGGAGATCGCAGTATTTT.

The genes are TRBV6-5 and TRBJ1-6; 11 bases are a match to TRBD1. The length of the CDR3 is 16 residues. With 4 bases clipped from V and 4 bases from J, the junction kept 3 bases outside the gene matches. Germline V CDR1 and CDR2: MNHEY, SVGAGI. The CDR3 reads CASSSGQGAYNSPLHF. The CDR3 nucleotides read TGTGCCAGCAGTTCCGGACAGGGGGCGTATAATTCACCCCTCCACTTT.

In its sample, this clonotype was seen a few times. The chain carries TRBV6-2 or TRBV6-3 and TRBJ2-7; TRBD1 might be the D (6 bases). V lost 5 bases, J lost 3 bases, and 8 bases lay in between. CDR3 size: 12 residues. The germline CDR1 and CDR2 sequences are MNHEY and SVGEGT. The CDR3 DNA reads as TGTGCCAGCAGTGACAGGTTCTACGAGCAGTACTTC. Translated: CASSDRFYEQYF.

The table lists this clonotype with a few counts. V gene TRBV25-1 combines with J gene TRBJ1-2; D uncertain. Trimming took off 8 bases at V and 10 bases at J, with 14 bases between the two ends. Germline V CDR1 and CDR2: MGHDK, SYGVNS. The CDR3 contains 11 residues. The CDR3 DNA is TGTGCCAGCCGACGGGCCTCTGACTACACCTTC. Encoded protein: CASRRASDYTF.

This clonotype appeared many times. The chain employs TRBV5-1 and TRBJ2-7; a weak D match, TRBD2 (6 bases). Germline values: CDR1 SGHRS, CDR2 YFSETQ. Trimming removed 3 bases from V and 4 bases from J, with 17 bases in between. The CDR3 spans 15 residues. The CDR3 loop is CASSYGWEARYEQYF. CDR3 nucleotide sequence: TGCGCCAGCAGCTACGGTTGGGAGGCCAGATACGAGCAGTACTTC.

The CDR3 coding sequence is TGTGCCAGCAGCTTCGGGGAAATTAACACCGGGGAGCTGTTTTTT. Its translation: CASSFGEINTGELFF. The chain recombines TRBV7-2 with TRBJ2-2, with a possible D match to TRBD2 (5 bases). Germline values: CDR1 SGHTA, CDR2 FQGNSA. The CDR3 runs 15 residues. Deletions cut 3 bases from V and 2 bases from J, with 10 bases between.

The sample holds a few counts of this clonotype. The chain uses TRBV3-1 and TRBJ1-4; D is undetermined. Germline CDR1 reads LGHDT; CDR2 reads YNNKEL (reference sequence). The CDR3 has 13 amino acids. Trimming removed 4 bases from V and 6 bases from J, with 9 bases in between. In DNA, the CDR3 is TGTGCCAGCAGCCCCCTCAGAGATGAAAAACTGTTTTTT. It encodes CASSPLRDEKLFF.

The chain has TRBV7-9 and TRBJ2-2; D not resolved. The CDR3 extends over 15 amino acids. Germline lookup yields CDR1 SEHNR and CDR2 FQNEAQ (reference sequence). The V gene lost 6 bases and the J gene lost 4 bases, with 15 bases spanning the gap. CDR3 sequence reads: CASSTTQTGTGELFF. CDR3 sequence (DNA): TGTGCCAGCAGTACTACCCAGACCGGCACCGGGGAGCTGTTTTTT.

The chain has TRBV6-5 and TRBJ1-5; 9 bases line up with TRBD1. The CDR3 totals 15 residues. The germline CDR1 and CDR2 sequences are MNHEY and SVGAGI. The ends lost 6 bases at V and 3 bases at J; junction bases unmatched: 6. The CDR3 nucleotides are TGTGCCAGCAGGAGCCGGGACAGGGCCAATCAGCCCCAGCATTTT. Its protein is CASRSRDRANQPQHF.

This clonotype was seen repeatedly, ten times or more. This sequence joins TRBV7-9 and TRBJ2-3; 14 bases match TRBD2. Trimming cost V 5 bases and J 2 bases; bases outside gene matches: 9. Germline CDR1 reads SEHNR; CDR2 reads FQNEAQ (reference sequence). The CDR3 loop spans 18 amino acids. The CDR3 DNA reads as TGTGCCAGCAGCCCACCTAGACTAGCGGGAGGGAACACAGATACGCAGTATTTT. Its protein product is CASSPPRLAGGNTDTQYF.

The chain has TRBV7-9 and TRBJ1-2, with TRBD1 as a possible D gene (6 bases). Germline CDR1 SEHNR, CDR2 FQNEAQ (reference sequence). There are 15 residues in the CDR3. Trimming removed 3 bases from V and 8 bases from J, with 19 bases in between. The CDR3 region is CASSLAKSNRDGYTF. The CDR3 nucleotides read TGTGCCAGCAGCTTGGCGAAGTCCAACAGGGACGGCTACACCTTC.

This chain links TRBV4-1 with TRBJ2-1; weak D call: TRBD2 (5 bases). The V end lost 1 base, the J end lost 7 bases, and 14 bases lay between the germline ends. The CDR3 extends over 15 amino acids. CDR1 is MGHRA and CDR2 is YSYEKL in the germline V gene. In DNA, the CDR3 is TGCGCCAGCAGCCAAGTTATTGACCCGGGGAATGAGCAGTTCTTC. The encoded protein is CASSQVIDPGNEQFF.

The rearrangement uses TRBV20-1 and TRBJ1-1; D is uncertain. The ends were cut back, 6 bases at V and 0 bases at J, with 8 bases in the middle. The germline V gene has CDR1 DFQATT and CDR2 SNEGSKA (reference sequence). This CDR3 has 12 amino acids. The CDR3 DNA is TGCAGTGCACGAGGAGTGAACACTGAAGCTTTCTTT. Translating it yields CSARGVNTEAFF.

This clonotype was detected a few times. As DNA, the CDR3 is TGTGCCAGCAGTTTGAGTCCGGGCCGGGGTTCCGGGAGATTAAACTACAATGAGCAGTTCTTC. This sequence encodes CASSLSPGRGSGRLNYNEQFF. The chain links TRBV12-3 or TRBV12-4 to TRBJ2-1, with D maybe TRBD2 (6 bases). The V and J ends lost 3 bases and 3 bases respectively, with 30 bases between them. This CDR3 comprises 21 residues.

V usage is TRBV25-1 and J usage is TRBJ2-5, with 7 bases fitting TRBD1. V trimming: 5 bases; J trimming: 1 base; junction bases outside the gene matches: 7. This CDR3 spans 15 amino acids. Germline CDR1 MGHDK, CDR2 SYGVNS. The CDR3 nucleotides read TGTGCCAGCAGTTATACCGGGACAGCCCAAGAGACCCAGTACTTC. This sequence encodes CASSYTGTAQETQYF.